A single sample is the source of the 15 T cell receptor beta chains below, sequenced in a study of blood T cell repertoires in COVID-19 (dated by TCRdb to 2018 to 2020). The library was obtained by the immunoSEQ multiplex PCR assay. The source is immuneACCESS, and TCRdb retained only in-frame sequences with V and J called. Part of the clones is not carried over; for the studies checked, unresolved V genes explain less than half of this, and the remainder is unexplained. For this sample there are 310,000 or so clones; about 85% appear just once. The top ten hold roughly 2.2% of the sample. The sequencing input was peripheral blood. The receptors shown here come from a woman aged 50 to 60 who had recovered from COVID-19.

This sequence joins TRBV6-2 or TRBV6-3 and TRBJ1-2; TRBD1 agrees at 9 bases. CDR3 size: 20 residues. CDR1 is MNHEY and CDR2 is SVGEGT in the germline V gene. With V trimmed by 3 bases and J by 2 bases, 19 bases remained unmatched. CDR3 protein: CASSYVLLGQGTWTNYGYTF. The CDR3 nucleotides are TGTGCCAGCAGTTATGTCCTGTTGGGACAGGGTACATGGACGAACTATGGCTACACCTTC.

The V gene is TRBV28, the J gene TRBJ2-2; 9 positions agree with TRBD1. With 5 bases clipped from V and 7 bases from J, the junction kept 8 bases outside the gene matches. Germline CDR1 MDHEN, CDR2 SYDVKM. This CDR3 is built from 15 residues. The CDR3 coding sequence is TGTGCCAGCAGTGCTCGGACAGGGGCGGGCGGGGAGCTGTTTTTT. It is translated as CASSARTGAGGELFF.

In nucleotides, the CDR3 is TGTGCCAGCAGCGCAATACAGAAGAACACTGAAGCTTTCTTT. It yields the protein CASSAIQKNTEAFF. The V and J genes are TRBV5-5 and TRBJ1-1; D gene uncertain. Germline V gives CDR1 SGHKS, CDR2 YYEKEE (reference sequence). The CDR3 runs 14 residues. Trimming removed 4 bases at V and 1 base at J, with 11 bases between.

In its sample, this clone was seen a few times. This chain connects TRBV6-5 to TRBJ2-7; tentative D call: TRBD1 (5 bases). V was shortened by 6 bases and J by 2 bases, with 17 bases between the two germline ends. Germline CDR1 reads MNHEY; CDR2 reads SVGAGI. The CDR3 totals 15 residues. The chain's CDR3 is CASRAWPQVPYEQYF. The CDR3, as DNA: TGTGCCAGCAGAGCCTGGCCACAGGTACCCTACGAGCAGTACTTC.

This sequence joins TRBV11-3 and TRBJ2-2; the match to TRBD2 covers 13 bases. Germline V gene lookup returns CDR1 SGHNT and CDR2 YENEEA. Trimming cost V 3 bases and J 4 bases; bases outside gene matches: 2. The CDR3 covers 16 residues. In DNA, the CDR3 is TGTGCCAGCAGCTTGGGGACTAGCGGGGCCACCGGGGAGCTGTTTTTT. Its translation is CASSLGTSGATGELFF. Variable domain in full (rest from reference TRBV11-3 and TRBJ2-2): EAGVVQSPRYKIIEKKQPVAFWCNPISGHNTLYWYLQNLGQGPELLIRYENEEAVDDSQLPKDRFSAERLKGVDSTLKIQPAELGDSAVYLCASSLGTSGATGELFFGEGSRLTVL.

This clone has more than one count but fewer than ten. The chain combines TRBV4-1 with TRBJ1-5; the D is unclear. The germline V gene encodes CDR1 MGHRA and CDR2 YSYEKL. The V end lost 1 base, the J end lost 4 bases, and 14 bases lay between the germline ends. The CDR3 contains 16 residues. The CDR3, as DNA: TGCGCCAGCAGCCAAGTAGGAGGGCAGAAAAATCAGCCCCAGCATTTT. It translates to CASSQVGGQKNQPQHF.

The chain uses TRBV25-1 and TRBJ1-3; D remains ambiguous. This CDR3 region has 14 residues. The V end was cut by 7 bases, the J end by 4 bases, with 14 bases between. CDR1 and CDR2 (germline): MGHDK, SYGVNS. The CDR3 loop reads CASNGVAGGNTIYF. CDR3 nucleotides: TGTGCCAGCAATGGCGTGGCGGGAGGAAACACCATATATTTT. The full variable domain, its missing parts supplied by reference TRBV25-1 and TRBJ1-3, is EADIYQTPRYLVIGTGKKITLECSQTMGHDKMYWYQQDPGMELHLIHYSYGVNSTEKGDLSSESTVSRIRTEHFPLTLESARPSHTSQYLCASNGVAGGNTIYFGEGSWLTVV.

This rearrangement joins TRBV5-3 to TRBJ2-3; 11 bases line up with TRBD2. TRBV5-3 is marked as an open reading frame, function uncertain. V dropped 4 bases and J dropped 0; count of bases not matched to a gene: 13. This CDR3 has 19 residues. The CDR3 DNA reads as TGTGCCAGAAGCCACCCAGGCACTAGCGGGGGACCTAGCACAGATACGCAGTATTTT. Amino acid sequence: CARSHPGTSGGPSTDTQYF.

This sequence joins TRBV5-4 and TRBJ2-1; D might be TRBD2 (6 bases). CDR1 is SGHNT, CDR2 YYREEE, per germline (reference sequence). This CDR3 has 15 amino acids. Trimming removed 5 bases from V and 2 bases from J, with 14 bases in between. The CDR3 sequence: CASRSTSRTYNEQFF. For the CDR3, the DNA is TGTGCCAGCAGGTCTACTAGCCGAACCTACAATGAGCAGTTCTTC. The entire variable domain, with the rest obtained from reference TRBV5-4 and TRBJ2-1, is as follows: ETGVTQSPTHLIKTRGQQVTLRCSSQSGHNTVSWYQQALGQGPQFIFQYYREEENGRGNFPPRFSGLQFPNYSSELNVNALELDDSALYLCASRSTSRTYNEQFFGPGTRLTVL.

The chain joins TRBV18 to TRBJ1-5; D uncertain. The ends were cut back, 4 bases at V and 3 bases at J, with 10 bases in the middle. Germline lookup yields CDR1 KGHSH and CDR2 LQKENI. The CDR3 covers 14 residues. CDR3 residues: CASSRQAANQPQHF. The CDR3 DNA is TGTGCCAGCTCACGGCAGGCAGCCAATCAGCCCCAGCATTTT.

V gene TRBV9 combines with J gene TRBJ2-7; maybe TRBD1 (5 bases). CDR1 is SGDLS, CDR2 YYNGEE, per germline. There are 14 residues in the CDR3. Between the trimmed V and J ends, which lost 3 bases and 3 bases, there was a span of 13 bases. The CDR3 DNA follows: TGTGCCAGCAGCGCAAGTGACAGAGTCTACGAGCAGTACTTC. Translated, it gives CASSASDRVYEQYF.

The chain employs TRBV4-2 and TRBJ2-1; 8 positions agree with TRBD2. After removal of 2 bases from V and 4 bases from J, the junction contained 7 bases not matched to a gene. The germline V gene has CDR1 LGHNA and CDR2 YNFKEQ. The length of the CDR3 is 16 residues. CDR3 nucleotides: TGTGCCAGCAGCCAACCTGGACTAGCTACTTACAATGAGCAGTTCTTC. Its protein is CASSQPGLATYNEQFF.

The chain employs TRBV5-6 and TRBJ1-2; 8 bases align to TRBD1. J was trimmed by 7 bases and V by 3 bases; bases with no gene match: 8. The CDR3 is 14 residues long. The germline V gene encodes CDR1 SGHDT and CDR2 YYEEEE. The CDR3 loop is CASSYGTGPPGYTF. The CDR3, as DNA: TGTGCCAGCAGCTACGGGACAGGCCCACCTGGCTACACCTTC.

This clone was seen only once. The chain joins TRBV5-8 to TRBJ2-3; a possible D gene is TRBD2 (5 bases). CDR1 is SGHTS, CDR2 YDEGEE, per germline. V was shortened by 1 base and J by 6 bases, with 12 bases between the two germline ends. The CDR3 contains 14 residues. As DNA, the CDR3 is TGTGCCAGCAGCTTGAGCGTGGGCGGGGATACGCAGTATTTT. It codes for CASSLSVGGDTQYF.

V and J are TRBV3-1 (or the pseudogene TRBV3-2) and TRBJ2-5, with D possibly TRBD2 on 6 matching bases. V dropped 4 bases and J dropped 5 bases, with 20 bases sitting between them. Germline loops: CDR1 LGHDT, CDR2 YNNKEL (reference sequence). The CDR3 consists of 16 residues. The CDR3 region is CASSRVGGLLGETQYF. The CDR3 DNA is TGTGCCAGCAGCCGGGTCGGGGGATTGTTAGGGGAGACCCAGTACTTC.